The 26 T cell receptor beta chains below all came from one sample that was sequenced in a study of T cell repertoires in cytomegalovirus infection. TCRdb analysed the reads with MiXCR anew, one entry per CDR3 protein. The table has under 850,000 distinct CDR3 sequences, under 40% seen once. Sequencing was carried out using PBMCs. Source of these receptors: a human donor in good health (CMV status not recorded). Some clones in this sample may be carry-over from other donors' samples.

This clonotype has just a few counts. Written as DNA, the CDR3 is TGCAGTGCTAGGGGTGACAGGGGGAACTACAATGAGCAGTTCTTC. Protein sequence: CSARGDRGNYNEQFF. V and J are TRBV20-1 and TRBJ2-1; 9 bases are a match to TRBD1. The V and J ends lost 3 bases and 3 bases, in that order; junction bases with no gene match: 6. This CDR3 is 15 amino acids long. Germline V lookup: CDR1 DFQATT, CDR2 SNEGSKA (reference sequence).

As to this clonotype: A much bigger clone sits one base away, suggesting this may be a read error. The chain joins TRBV4-1 to TRBJ1-4; D is unclear. CDR3 length: 15 residues. CDR1 MGHRA and CDR2 YSYEKL come from the germline V gene. The CDR3 reads CASSQERRSNEKLFF. The CDR3 DNA is TGTGCCAGCAGCCAAGAAAGGAGGTCTAATGAAAAACTGTTTTTT.

This clonotype has just one count. The chain recombines TRBV11-2 with TRBJ2-1, with a possible D match to TRBD2 (7 bases). V was shortened by 3 bases and J by 5 bases, with 11 bases between the two germline ends. The CDR3 covers 14 residues. CDR1 is SGHAT, CDR2 FQNNGV, per germline. For the CDR3, the DNA is TGTGCCAGCAGCTTGGCGCGGGGGCACAATGAGCAGTTCTTC. Translated: CASSLARGHNEQFF.

This rearrangement joins TRBV5-3 to TRBJ1-2, with 8 positions matching TRBD1. TRBV5-3 is an ORF, and what it does is uncertain. With 8 bases clipped from V and 12 bases from J, the junction kept 15 bases outside the gene matches. The CDR3 is made up of 13 amino acids. The DNA of the CDR3 is TGTGCCAGCAGCCAGGGGGGCCGCAGGGGGCACACCTTC. It codes for CASSQGGRRGHTF.

The chain recombines TRBV12-3 or TRBV12-4 with TRBJ2-1; TRBD2 matches at 7 bases. This CDR3 has 15 residues. J gave up 7 bases and V 1 base, and 7 bases lay outside the gene matches. The CDR3 bases are TGTGCCAGCAGTTTAGAATTTCCGGGAGGTAATGAGCAGTTCTTC. Protein sequence: CASSLEFPGGNEQFF.

V gene TRBV3-1 combines with J gene TRBJ1-2, with D unresolved. V was cut by 0 bases and J by 0 bases, with 11 bases left in between. CDR1 is LGHDT, CDR2 YNNKEL, per germline (reference sequence). This CDR3 has 16 residues. CDR3 DNA: TGTGCCAGCAGCCAAGATGCGCAGAGAGCTAACTATGGCTACACCTTC. It encodes CASSQDAQRANYGYTF.

This clonotype occurred a few times. V usage is TRBV12-3 or TRBV12-4 and J usage is TRBJ2-3; 7 bases are shared with TRBD2. V was clipped by 5 bases and J by 7 bases; unmatched bases: 9. The CDR3 runs 14 residues. Here the CDR3 reads CASSPGGGRNTQYF. The CDR3 bases are TGTGCCAGCAGTCCGGGGGGAGGCAGGAATACGCAGTATTTT.

CDR3 nucleotides: TGTGCCAGCAGTCCCCAACACGGGACAGACTACAATGAGCAGTTCTTC. Amino acids: CASSPQHGTDYNEQFF. V gene TRBV6-6 combines with J gene TRBJ2-1; 7 bases match TRBD1. CDR1 is MNHNY, CDR2 SVGAGI, per germline (reference sequence). J was trimmed by 3 bases and V by 5 bases; bases with no gene match: 10. CDR3 size: 16 residues.

This clonotype turned up a few times. The chain employs TRBV2 and TRBJ2-5; 9 nucleotides match TRBD2. The germline gives CDR1 SNHLY, CDR2 FYNNEI. The CDR3 has 13 residues. V trimming: 6 bases; J trimming: 3 bases; junction bases outside the gene matches: 2. The CDR3 loop is CASRIAGEETQYF. DNA for the CDR3: TGTGCCAGCAGAATAGCGGGAGAAGAGACCCAGTACTTC. The variable domain in full, with the rest retrieved from reference TRBV2 and TRBJ2-5, is EPEVTQTPSHQVTQMGQEVILRCVPISNHLYFYWYRQILGQKVEFLVSFYNNEISEKSEIFDDQFSVERPDGSNFTLKIRSTKLEDSAMYFCASRIAGEETQYFGPGTRLLVL.

A few counts support this clonotype. V is TRBV6-5 and J is TRBJ1-2, with D tentatively TRBD1 (5 bases). The ends were cut back, 2 bases at V and 6 bases at J, with 10 bases in the middle. Per germline, CDR1 MNHEY and CDR2 SVGAGI. The CDR3 consists of 13 residues. The CDR3 DNA reads as TGTGCCAGCAGTTACGAAGGGGCGAATGGCTACACCTTC. Protein product: CASSYEGANGYTF.

V usage is TRBV19 and J usage is TRBJ1-2; D is unresolved. V lost 7 bases and J lost 4, with 13 bases in between. CDR3 size: 13 residues. CDR1 and CDR2 (germline): LNHDA, SQIVND (reference sequence). The chain's CDR3 is CASTEEERYGYTF. The DNA for the CDR3 is TGTGCCAGTACCGAAGAAGAGCGCTATGGCTACACCTTC.

CDR3 amino acids: CASSLRGLEADTQYF. The CDR3 DNA is TGCGCCAGCAGCTTGCGGGGACTAGAGGCAGATACGCAGTATTTT. The chain is built from TRBV5-1 and TRBJ2-3; 8 nucleotides match TRBD2. The germline V gene has CDR1 SGHRS and CDR2 YFSETQ. V lost 1 base, J lost 4 bases, and 5 bases stayed unmatched. The CDR3 is 15 amino acids. Filled out from reference TRBV5-1 and TRBJ2-3, the complete variable domain reads KAGVTQTPRYLIKTRGQQVTLSCSPISGHRSVSWYQQTPGQGLQFLFEYFSETQRNKGNFPGRFSGRQFSNSRSEMNVSTLELGDSALYLCASSLRGLEADTQYFGPGTRLTVL.

V is TRBV10-1 and J is TRBJ2-7; no clear D gene. The germline V gene encodes CDR1 WNHNN and CDR2 SYGVQD (reference sequence). This CDR3 has 12 residues. Trimming removed 3 bases at V and 5 bases at J, with 8 bases between. The CDR3 sequence: CASSERFDEQYF. The DNA of the CDR3 is TGCGCCAGCAGTGAAAGGTTTGACGAGCAGTACTTC.

In the case of this clonotype: A much larger clonotype is one base distant, so this may be a read error. CDR3 DNA sequence: TGTGCCAGCAGCTTACTAAAGCAGCCCCATCATTTT. It yields the protein CASSLLKQPHHF. The rearrangement joins TRBV7-2 to TRBJ1-5; D ambiguous. The CDR3 consists of 12 residues. CDR1 and CDR2 (germline): SGHTA, FQGNSA.

The chain couples TRBV10-3 to TRBJ1-2; 7 nucleotides align to TRBD1. CDR1 and CDR2 from the germline V gene are ENHRY and SYGVKD. V was pared by 4 bases and J by 8 bases, with 7 bases of the junction left unmatched. There are 13 residues in the CDR3. CDR3 bases: TGTGCCATCAGTGTCGGGACAGTGGGCGGCTACACCTTC. It translates to CAISVGTVGGYTF.

V and J are TRBV6-1 and TRBJ2-5; D remains ambiguous. The CDR3 runs 14 residues. The V gene's germline CDR1 is MNHNS and CDR2 SASEGT. Trimming cost V 5 bases and J 3 bases, with 13 bases left between them. CDR3 sequence reads: CASSSLGRKETQYF. In DNA form, the CDR3 reads TGTGCCAGCAGTTCGCTTGGCAGAAAAGAGACCCAGTACTTC.

The V call is TRBV5-1, the J call TRBJ1-1; D is possibly TRBD1 (6 bases). Trimming took 0 bases from V and 1 from J, leaving 13 bases between them. Per the germline V gene, CDR1 is SGHRS and CDR2 is YFSETQ. The CDR3 consists of 16 residues. For the CDR3, the DNA is TGCGCCAGCAGCTTGGTCGAGACAGGCAGGAACACTGAAGCTTTCTTT. It encodes CASSLVETGRNTEAFF.

As for this clonotype: Mismatch with germline at one junction end may stem from a read error. The J gene is TRBJ2-5, the V gene TRBV25-1; 10 nucleotides agree with TRBD2. CDR1 is MGHDK and CDR2 is SYGVNS in the germline V gene. This CDR3 contains 13 residues. CDR3 protein: CASSEWDSGGRHF. CDR3 bases: TGTGCCAGCAGTGAATGGGATAGCGGGGGGAGGCACTTC. The variable domain in full, with the rest retrieved from reference TRBV25-1 and TRBJ2-5, is EADIYQTPRYLVIGTGKKITLECSQTMGHDKMYWYQQDPGMELHLIHYSYGVNSTEKGDLSSESTVSRIRTEHFPLTLESARPSHTSQYLCASSEWDSGGRHFGPGTRLLVL.

This clonotype was found a few times. The chain has TRBV7-3 and TRBJ2-3; D tentatively fits TRBD1 or TRBD2 (7 bases each). The CDR3 runs to 12 residues. Trimming pared 4 bases from V and 14 bases from J, leaving 16 bases between. CDR1 and CDR2 (germline): SGHTA, FQGTGA. The CDR3 region has the DNA TGTGCCAGCAGCTCCGGGGGGACAGCTATGTATTTT. This translates into CASSSGGTAMYF.

In nucleotides, the CDR3 is TGTGCCAGCAGTCTGGACAGGGTGCAGAACACTGAAGCTTTCTTT. This encodes CASSLDRVQNTEAFF. This chain connects TRBV28 to TRBJ1-1; the match to TRBD1 covers 8 bases. V shed 5 bases and J 1 base; nucleotides not matched to a gene: 6. Germline CDR1 and CDR2: MDHEN and SYDVKM. This CDR3 region has 15 residues.

V gene TRBV28 combines with J gene TRBJ2-4; 9 bases align to TRBD1. V gave up 7 bases and J gave up 1 base; unmatched junction bases: 14. The V gene's germline CDR1 is MDHEN and CDR2 SYDVKM. The CDR3 has 18 residues. CDR3 sequence reads: CASKGTGSPGGAKNIQYF. The DNA of the CDR3 is TGTGCCAGCAAAGGGACAGGGTCCCCTGGGGGGGCCAAAAACATTCAGTACTTC.

The V gene is TRBV28, the J gene TRBJ2-7; TRBD1 is a possible D gene (6 bases). Germline loops: CDR1 MDHEN, CDR2 SYDVKM. The V end lost 5 bases, the J end lost 3 bases, and 11 bases lay between the germline ends. The CDR3 is made up of 13 amino acids. CDR3 in amino acids: CASSTGNGYEQYF. The CDR3 region has the DNA TGTGCCAGCAGTACAGGGAACGGCTACGAGCAGTACTTC.

This clonotype has a handful of counts. This chain links TRBV27 with TRBJ1-2; a weak D match, TRBD1 (5 bases). This CDR3 is built from 17 residues. The V and J ends lost 2 bases and 0 bases respectively, with 16 bases between them. The germline gives CDR1 MNHEY, CDR2 SMNVEV (reference sequence). CDR3 DNA: TGTGCCAGCAGTTTAACCCTACTCCAGGGCGCTAACTATGGCTACACCTTC. This gives the protein CASSLTLLQGANYGYTF.

This clonotype was counted between two and nine times. This chain connects TRBV20-1 to TRBJ2-3; the match to TRBD2 covers 8 bases. The germline CDR1 and CDR2 sequences are DFQATT and SNEGSKA (reference sequence). The CDR3 is 14 residues long. V shed 1 base and J 5 bases; nucleotides not matched to a gene: 5. CDR3 sequence (DNA): TGCAGTGCTAGAGTATCCAGCGGGGGAGATACGCAGTATTTT. It specifies CSARVSSGGDTQYF.

As regards this clonotype: Germline is not matched at one junction end, which may reflect a read error. The rearrangement uses TRBV28 and TRBJ2-1; TRBD2 matches at 7 bases. From germline, CDR1 is MDHEN and CDR2 SYDVKM. This CDR3 comprises 11 residues. The CDR3 sequence: CASMGGYLMVF. CDR3 nucleotides: TGTGCCAGCATGGGAGGGTACCTGATGGTCTTC.

V and J are TRBV7-9 and TRBJ2-1, with D maybe TRBD1 (6 bases). V was clipped by 11 bases and J by 7 bases, with 18 bases between them. Germline CDR1 and CDR2: SEHNR and FQNEAQ (reference sequence). This CDR3 comprises 13 residues. The CDR3 DNA reads TGTGCCGGAACAACAGGGAGTACGAATGAGCAGTTCTTC. This sequence encodes CAGTTGSTNEQFF.